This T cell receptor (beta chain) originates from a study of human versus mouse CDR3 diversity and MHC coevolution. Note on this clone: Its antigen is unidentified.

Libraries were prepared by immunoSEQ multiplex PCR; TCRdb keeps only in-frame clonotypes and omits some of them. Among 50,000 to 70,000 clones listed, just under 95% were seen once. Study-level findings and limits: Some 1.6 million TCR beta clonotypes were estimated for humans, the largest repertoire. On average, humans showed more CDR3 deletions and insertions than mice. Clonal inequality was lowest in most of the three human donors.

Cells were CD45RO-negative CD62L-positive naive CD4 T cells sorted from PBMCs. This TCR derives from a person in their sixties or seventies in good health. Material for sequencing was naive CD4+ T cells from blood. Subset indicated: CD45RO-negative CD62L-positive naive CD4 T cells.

CDR3 residues: CAWRWGLNTGELFF. CDR3 coding DNA: TGTGCCTGGAGGTGGGGACTAAACACCGGGGAGCTGTTTTTT. The chain recombines TRBV30 with TRBJ2-2; the match to TRBD2 covers 7 bases. The CDR3 is 14 amino acids. CDR1 and CDR2 (germline): GTSNPN, SVGIG (reference sequence). V shed 3 bases and J 2 bases; nucleotides not matched to a gene: 3.